The 8 T cell receptor beta chains below were found in one sample sequenced in a study of control samples from healthy donors and cancer patients. The method was immunoSEQ multiplex PCR; TCRdb's version includes in-frame clones alone and lacks a portion of them. The sample has 17,000 or so clones, 70% to 90% seen once. The sequenced sample was PBMCs. Receptors were obtained from a man between 60 and 70 years old with head and neck cancer.

This clone was detected once. V and J are TRBV6-5 and TRBJ2-2; D might be TRBD1 or TRBD2, each matching 5 bases. Trimming took off 5 bases at V and 1 base at J, with 11 bases between the two ends. Germline CDR1 reads MNHEY; CDR2 reads SVGAGI. This CDR3 has 15 amino acids. CDR3 amino acids: CASSTGRRNTGELFF. The DNA for the CDR3 is TGTGCCAGCAGTACGGGACGGAGGAACACCGGGGAGCTGTTTTTT.

CDR3 sequence: CASSWRGDRVNGYTF. CDR3 sequence (DNA): TGTGCCAGCAGTTGGAGAGGGGACAGGGTTAATGGCTACACCTTC. The chain joins TRBV5-8 to TRBJ1-2; 9 nucleotides agree with TRBD1. The length of the CDR3 is 15 residues. CDR1 is SGHTS and CDR2 is YDEGEE in the germline V gene. The V gene end was trimmed by 5 bases and the J gene end by 6 bases; junction bases not matched to a gene: 11.

The V call is TRBV3-1 (or the pseudogene TRBV3-2), the J call TRBJ2-3; 7 bases match TRBD1. Unmatched junction bases numbered 11, after V lost 5 bases and J lost 3 bases. The germline gives CDR1 LGHDT, CDR2 YNNKEL (reference sequence). This CDR3 comprises 16 residues. CDR3 sequence: CASSSRRGLSTDTQYF. The CDR3, as DNA: TGTGCCAGCAGCTCCCGAAGGGGGCTGTCGACAGATACGCAGTATTTT.

The sample holds a few counts of this clone. The rearrangement links TRBV10-2 to TRBJ2-7; possible D gene TRBD1, 5 bases. V was trimmed by 0 bases and J by 3 bases, leaving 9 bases between them. The germline V gene encodes CDR1 WSHSY and CDR2 SAAADI. This CDR3 is built from 14 residues. DNA of the CDR3: TGCGCCAGCAGTGAGTCAGGGGCAGGCTACGAGCAGTACTTC. This codes for CASSESGAGYEQYF.

CDR3 protein: CASSRGQVETQYF. The CDR3 nucleotides are TGTGCCAGCAGCCGCGGACAGGTAGAGACCCAGTACTTC. The chain carries TRBV3-1 (or the pseudogene TRBV3-2) and TRBJ2-5, with 7 bases lining up with TRBD1. Germline CDR1 LGHDT, CDR2 YNNKEL (reference sequence). Unmatched junction bases numbered 3, after V lost 4 bases and J lost 4 bases. The CDR3 loop spans 13 amino acids.

This clone has only a few counts. The chain is built from TRBV25-1 and TRBJ1-1; D not resolved. The CDR3 sequence is 15 residues long. V lost 1 base to trimming and J lost 3 bases, with 12 bases between them. Per germline, CDR1 MGHDK and CDR2 SYGVNS. DNA for the CDR3: TGTGCCAGCAGTGAATCGTGGGTGGATGACACTGAAGCTTTCTTT. Its protein product is CASSESWVDDTEAFF.

J is TRBJ2-2 and V is TRBV21-1. TRBV21-1 is a pseudogene locus. The CDR3 has 13 residues. CDR3 nucleotides: TGTACCCCCATGTATAGGTACACCGGGGAGCTGTTTTTT. It specifies CTPMYRYTGELFF.

The genes are TRBV7-6 and TRBJ1-1, with 8 bases fitting TRBD1. Losses at the gene ends were 5 bases for V and 0 bases for J; bases not matched to a gene: 2. CDR1 and CDR2 from the germline V gene are SGHVS and FNYEAQ. This CDR3 region has 14 residues. This CDR3 reads CASSGTGLNTEAFF. The DNA for the CDR3 is TGTGCCAGCAGCGGGACAGGATTGAACACTGAAGCTTTCTTT.